This TCR beta chain was identified during a study of OX40 agonist ivuxolimab in advanced cancers. Whole-study context: Age averaged approximately 60 years (range roughly 23 to 80), and 82.7% were male. Study results and limitations: Clonal expansion from baseline to week 6 occurred in both CD4+ and CD8+ T cells.

Sequenced by immunoSEQ multiplex PCR; TCRdb stores in-frame clones only, minus some. The data show about 70,000 clones, roughly 78% seen once. Of note for this clone: What it binds is unknown.

A history of autoimmune disease or systemic immunosuppression excluded patients. This clonotype was sampled from an adult with an advanced solid tumor such as melanoma, head and neck, liver or kidney cancer. Sequencing used CD4+ or CD8+ T cells sorted from blood, obtained in a trial of the OX40 agonist ivuxolimab.

CDR3 in amino acids: CASSPVVVSNEKLFF. In DNA, the CDR3 is TGTGCCAGCAGCCCGGTCGTTGTTTCGAATGAAAAACTGTTTTTT. V usage is TRBV5-5 and J usage is TRBJ1-4; D is unresolved. This CDR3 has 15 amino acids. V was trimmed by 4 bases and J by 5 bases, leaving 15 bases between them. Germline values: CDR1 SGHKS, CDR2 YYEKEE (reference sequence). The variable domain in full, completed from reference TRBV5-5 and TRBJ1-4, reads DAGVTQSPTHLIKTRGQQVTLRCSPISGHKSVSWYQQVLGQGPQFIFQYYEKEERGRGNFPDRFSARQFPNYSSELNVNALLLGDSALYLCASSPVVVSNEKLFFGSGTQLSVL.